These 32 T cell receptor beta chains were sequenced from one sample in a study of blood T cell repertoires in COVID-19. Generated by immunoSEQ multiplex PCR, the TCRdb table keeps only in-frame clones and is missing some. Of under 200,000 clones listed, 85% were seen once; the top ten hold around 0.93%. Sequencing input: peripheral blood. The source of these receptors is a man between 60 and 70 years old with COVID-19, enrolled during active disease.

The CDR3 DNA is TGTGCCAGCAGCTTGGCGGGATCAGCCTCGGACTATGGCTACACCTTC. This translates into CASSLAGSASDYGYTF. The rearrangement links TRBV5-4 to TRBJ1-2; D is uncertain. This CDR3 has 16 amino acids. V lost 0 bases and J lost 3, with 15 bases in between. Germline lookup yields CDR1 SGHNT and CDR2 YYREEE (reference sequence). Variable domain in full (rest from reference TRBV5-4 and TRBJ1-2): ETGVTQSPTHLIKTRGQQVTLRCSSQSGHNTVSWYQQALGQGPQFIFQYYREEENGRGNFPPRFSGLQFPNYSSELNVNALELDDSALYLCASSLAGSASDYGYTFGSGTRLTVV.

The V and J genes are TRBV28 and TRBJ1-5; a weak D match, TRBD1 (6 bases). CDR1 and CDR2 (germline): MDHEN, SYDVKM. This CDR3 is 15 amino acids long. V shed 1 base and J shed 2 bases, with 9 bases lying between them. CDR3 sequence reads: CASSLYRAGNQPQHF. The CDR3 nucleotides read TGTGCCAGCAGTTTATACAGGGCGGGCAATCAGCCCCAGCATTTT.

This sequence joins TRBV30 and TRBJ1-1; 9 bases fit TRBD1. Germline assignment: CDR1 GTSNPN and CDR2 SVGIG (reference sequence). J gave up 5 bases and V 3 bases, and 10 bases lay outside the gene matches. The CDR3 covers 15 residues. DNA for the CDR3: TGTGCCTGGAGGGGGCGGGACAGGGCTTGGACTGAAGCTTTCTTT. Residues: CAWRGRDRAWTEAFF. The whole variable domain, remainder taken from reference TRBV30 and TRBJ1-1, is SQTIHQWPATLVQPVGSPLSLECTVEGTSNPNLYWYRQAAGRGLQLLFYSVGIGQISSEVPQNLSASRPQDRQFILSSKKLLLSDSGFYLCAWRGRDRAWTEAFFGQGTRLTVV.

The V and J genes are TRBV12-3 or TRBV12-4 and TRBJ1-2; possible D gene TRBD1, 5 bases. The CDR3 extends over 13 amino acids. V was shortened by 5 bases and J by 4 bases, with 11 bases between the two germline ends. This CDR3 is CASSTGRSYGYTF. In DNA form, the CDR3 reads TGTGCCAGCAGTACAGGACGGTCCTATGGCTACACCTTC.

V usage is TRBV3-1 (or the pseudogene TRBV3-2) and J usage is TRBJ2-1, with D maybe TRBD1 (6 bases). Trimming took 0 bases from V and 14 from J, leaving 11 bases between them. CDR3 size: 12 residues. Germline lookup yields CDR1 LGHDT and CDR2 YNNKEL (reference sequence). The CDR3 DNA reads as TGTGCCAGCAGCCAAGAGGGGGCACAGAAGTTCTTC. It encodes CASSQEGAQKFF.

In nucleotides, the CDR3 is TGTGCCAGCAGCCGGGGGACAGGGGCCGGGGGCTACACCTTC. Its translation: CASSRGTGAGGYTF. The chain joins TRBV7-9 to TRBJ1-2; 10 nucleotides agree with TRBD1. The germline CDR1 and CDR2 sequences are SEHNR and FQNEAQ (reference sequence). The junction had 8 bases not matched to a gene; V was cut back by 5 bases and J by 8 bases. CDR3 length equals 14 residues.

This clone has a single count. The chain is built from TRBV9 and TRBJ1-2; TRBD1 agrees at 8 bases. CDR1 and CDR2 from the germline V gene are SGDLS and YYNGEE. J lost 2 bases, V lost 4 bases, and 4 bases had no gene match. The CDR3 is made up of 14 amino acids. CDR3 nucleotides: TGTGCCAGCAGCACCTGGACAGGGAACTATGGCTACACCTTC. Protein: CASSTWTGNYGYTF.

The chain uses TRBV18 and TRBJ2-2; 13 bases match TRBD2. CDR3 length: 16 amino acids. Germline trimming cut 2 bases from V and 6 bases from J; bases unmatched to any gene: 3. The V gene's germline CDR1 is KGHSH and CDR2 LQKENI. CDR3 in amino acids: CASSPGLAGVSGELFF. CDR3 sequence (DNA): TGTGCCAGCTCACCAGGACTAGCGGGAGTGTCCGGGGAGCTGTTTTTT.

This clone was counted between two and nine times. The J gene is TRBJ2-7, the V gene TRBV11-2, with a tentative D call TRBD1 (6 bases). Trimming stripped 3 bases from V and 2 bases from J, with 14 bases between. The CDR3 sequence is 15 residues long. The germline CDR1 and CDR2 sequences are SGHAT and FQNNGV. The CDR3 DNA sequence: TGTGCCAGCAGCTTGGGACAAGGGGTTACCTACGAGCAGTACTTC. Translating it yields CASSLGQGVTYEQYF. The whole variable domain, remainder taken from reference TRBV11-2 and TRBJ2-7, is EAGVAQSPRYKIIEKRQSVAFWCNPISGHATLYWYQQILGQGPKLLIQFQNNGVVDDSQLPKDRFSAERLKGVDSTLKIQPAKLEDSAVYLCASSLGQGVTYEQYFGPGTRLTVT.

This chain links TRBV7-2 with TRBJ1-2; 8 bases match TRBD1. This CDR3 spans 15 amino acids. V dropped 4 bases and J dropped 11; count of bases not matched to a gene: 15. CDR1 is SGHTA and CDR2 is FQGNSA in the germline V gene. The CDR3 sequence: CASSSIGQGRGGYTF. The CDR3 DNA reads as TGTGCCAGCAGCTCGATAGGACAGGGACGAGGGGGGTACACCTTC.

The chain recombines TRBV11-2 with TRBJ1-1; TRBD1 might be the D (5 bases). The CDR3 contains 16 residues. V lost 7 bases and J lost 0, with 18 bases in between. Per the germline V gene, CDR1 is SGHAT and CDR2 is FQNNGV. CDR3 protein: CASIMSPGRMNTEAFF. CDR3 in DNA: TGTGCCAGCATTATGAGTCCAGGGAGGATGAACACTGAAGCTTTCTTT. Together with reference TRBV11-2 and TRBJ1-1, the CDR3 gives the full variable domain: EAGVAQSPRYKIIEKRQSVAFWCNPISGHATLYWYQQILGQGPKLLIQFQNNGVVDDSQLPKDRFSAERLKGVDSTLKIQPAKLEDSAVYLCASIMSPGRMNTEAFFGQGTRLTVV.

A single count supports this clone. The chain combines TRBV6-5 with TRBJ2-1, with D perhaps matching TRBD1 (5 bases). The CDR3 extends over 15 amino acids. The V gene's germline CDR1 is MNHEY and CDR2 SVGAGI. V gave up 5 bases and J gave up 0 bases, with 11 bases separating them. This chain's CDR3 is CASSRQTSSYNEQFF. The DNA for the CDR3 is TGTGCCAGCAGTCGACAGACAAGCTCCTACAATGAGCAGTTCTTC.

The CDR3 is CASSFREVLTDTQYF. CDR3 bases: TGTGCCAGCAGTTTTCGGGAGGTTTTGACAGATACGCAGTATTTT. This chain connects TRBV27 to TRBJ2-3, with 7 bases matching TRBD2. V trimming: 3 bases; J trimming: 3 bases; junction bases outside the gene matches: 6. The CDR3 has 15 residues. CDR1 and CDR2 from the germline V gene are MNHEY and SMNVEV (reference sequence).

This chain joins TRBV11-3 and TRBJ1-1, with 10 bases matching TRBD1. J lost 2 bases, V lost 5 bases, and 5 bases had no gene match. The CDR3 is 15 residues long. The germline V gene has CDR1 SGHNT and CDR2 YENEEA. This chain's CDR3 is CASSQGQGTNTEAFF. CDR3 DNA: TGTGCCAGCAGCCAGGGACAGGGGACCAACACTGAAGCTTTCTTT.

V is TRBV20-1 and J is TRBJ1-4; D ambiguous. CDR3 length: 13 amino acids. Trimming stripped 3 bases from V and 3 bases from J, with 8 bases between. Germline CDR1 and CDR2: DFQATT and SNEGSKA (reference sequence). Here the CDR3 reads CSASWGANEKLFF. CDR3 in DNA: TGCAGTGCTAGTTGGGGAGCTAATGAAAAACTGTTTTTT.

CDR3 residues: CASRDRGRWSPLHF. CDR3 coding DNA: TGTGCCAGTAGGGACAGGGGGCGTTGGTCACCCCTCCACTTT. The chain recombines TRBV19 with TRBJ1-6; 11 nucleotides align to TRBD1. Germline V CDR1 and CDR2: LNHDA, SQIVND (reference sequence). The V gene end was trimmed by 6 bases and the J gene end by 10 bases; junction bases not matched to a gene: 5. The CDR3 runs to 14 residues.

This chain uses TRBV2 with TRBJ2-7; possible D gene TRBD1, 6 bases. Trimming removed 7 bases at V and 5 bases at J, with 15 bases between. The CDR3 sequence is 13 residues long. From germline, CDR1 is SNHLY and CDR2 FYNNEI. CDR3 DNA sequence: TGTGCCAGCAACCCACAGGGTTACCACGAGCAGTACTTC. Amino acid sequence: CASNPQGYHEQYF.

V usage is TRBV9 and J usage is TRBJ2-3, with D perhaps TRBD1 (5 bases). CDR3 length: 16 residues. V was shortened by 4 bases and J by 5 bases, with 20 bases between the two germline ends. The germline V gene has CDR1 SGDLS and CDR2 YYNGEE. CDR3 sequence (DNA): TGTGCCAGCAGCTCTGGGGCGGCCGAATTTGGAGATACGCAGTATTTT. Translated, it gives CASSSGAAEFGDTQYF.

The CDR3: CASKGRGRHEQYF. CDR3 DNA: TGTGCCAGCAAAGGCAGGGGGAGGCACGAGCAGTACTTC. The V call is TRBV2, the J call TRBJ2-7; a weak D match, TRBD1 (7 bases). Germline loops: CDR1 SNHLY, CDR2 FYNNEI. This CDR3 has 13 amino acids. The V gene lost 7 bases and the J gene lost 5 bases, with 15 bases spanning the gap.

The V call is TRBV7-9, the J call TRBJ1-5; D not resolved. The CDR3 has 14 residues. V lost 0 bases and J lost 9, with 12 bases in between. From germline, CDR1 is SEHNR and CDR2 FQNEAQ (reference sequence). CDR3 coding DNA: TGTGCCAGCAGCTTAGCGAGCCGGGAGGCGCCCCAGCATTTT. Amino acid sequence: CASSLASREAPQHF.

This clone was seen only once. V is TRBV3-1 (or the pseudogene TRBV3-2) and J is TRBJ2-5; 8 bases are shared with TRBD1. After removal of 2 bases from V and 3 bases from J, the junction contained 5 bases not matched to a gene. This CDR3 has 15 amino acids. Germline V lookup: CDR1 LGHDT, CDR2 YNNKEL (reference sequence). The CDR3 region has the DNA TGTGCCAGCAGCCAACCCGGGACAGGAGAAGAGACCCAGTACTTC. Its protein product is CASSQPGTGEETQYF.

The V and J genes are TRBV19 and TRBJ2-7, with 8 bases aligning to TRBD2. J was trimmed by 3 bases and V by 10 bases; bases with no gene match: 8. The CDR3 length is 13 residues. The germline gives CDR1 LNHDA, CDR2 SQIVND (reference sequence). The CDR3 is CATNPRGGYEQYF. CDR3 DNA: TGTGCCACCAACCCCCGGGGGGGCTACGAGCAGTACTTC.

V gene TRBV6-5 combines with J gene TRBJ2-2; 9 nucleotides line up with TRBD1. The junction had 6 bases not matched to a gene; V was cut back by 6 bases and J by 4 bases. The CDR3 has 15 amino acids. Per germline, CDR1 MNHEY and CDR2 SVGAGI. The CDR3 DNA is TGTGCCAGCAGAACCGGGACAGGGTTCACCGGGGAGCTGTTTTTT. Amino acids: CASRTGTGFTGELFF.

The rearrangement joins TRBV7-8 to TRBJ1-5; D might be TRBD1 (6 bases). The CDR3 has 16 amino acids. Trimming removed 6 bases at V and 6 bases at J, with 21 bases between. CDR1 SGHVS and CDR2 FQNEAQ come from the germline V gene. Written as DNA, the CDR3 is TGTGCCAGCAGAGCAGGGGCCCAGATGAGTGGTCAGCCCCAGCATTTT. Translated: CASRAGAQMSGQPQHF.

The CDR3 DNA sequence: TGTGCCAGCAGTGGACAGGGGGCCTACAATGAGCAGTTCTTC. Translation gives CASSGQGAYNEQFF. The chain has TRBV28 and TRBJ2-1; 10 bases are shared with TRBD1. CDR1 and CDR2 from the germline V gene are MDHEN and SYDVKM. V lost 5 bases, J lost 2 bases, and 0 bases stayed unmatched. The CDR3 length is 14 residues.

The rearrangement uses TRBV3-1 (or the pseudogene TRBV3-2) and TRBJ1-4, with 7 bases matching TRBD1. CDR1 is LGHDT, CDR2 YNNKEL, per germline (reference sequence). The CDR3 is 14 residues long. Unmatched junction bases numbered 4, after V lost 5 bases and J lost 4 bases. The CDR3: CASSETGLNEKLFF. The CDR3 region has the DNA TGTGCCAGCAGCGAGACAGGGCTTAATGAAAAACTGTTTTTT.

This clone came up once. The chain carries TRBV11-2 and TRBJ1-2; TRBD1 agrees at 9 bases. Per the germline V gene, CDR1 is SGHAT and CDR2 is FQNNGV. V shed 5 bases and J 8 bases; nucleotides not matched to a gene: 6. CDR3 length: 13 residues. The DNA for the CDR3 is TGTGCCAGCAGCCTGGACAGGGGCGAAGGCTACACCTTC. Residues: CASSLDRGEGYTF.

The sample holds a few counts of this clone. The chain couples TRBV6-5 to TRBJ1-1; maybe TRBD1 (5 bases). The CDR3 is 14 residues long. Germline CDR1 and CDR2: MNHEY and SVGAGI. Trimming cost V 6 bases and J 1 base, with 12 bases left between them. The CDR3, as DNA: TGTGCCAGCAGGCCGCGGGGGAAGAACACTGAAGCTTTCTTT. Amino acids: CASRPRGKNTEAFF.

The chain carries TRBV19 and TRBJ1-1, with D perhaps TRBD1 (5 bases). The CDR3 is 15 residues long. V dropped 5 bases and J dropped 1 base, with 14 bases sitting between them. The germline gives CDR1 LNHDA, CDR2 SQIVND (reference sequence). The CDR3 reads CASSPRGLGNTEAFF. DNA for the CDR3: TGTGCCAGTAGTCCGCGGGGCCTGGGGAACACTGAAGCTTTCTTT.

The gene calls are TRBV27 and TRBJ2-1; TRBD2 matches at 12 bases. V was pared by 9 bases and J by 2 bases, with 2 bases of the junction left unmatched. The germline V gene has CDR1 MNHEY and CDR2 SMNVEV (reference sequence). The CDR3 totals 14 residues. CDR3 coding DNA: TGTGCCAGTGGACTAGCGGGGCCCTACAATGAGCAGTTCTTC. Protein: CASGLAGPYNEQFF.

CDR3 in DNA: TGTGCCTGGAGCCGGGACAGGGGGCCTGGTGGCTACACCTTC. Translation: CAWSRDRGPGGYTF. V usage is TRBV30 and J usage is TRBJ1-2, with TRBD1 matching over 12 bases. Looked up from germline, CDR1 is GTSNPN and CDR2 is SVGIG (reference sequence). The CDR3 runs 14 residues. V shed 3 bases, J shed 7 bases, and the junction held 6 bases outside the gene matches. The full variable domain, in which reference TRBV30 and TRBJ1-2 provide the parts outside the CDR3, is SQTIHQWPATLVQPVGSPLSLECTVEGTSNPNLYWYRQAAGRGLQLLFYSVGIGQISSEVPQNLSASRPQDRQFILSSKKLLLSDSGFYLCAWSRDRGPGGYTFGSGTRLTVV.

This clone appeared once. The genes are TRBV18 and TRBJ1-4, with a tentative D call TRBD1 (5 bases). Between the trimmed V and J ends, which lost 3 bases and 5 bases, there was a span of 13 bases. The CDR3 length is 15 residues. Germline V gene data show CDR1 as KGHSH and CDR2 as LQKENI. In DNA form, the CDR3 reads TGTGCCAGCTCACCGCTCTGGACATCGAATGAAAAACTGTTTTTT. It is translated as CASSPLWTSNEKLFF.